Each of the 11 T cell receptor beta chains below was sequenced from the same sample in a study of ipilimumab plus nivolumab after autologous stem cell transplantation. TCRdb keeps only in-frame clones here, not all; method: immunoSEQ multiplex PCR. The sample includes 15,000 or so clones, about 81% of them seen just once. The source material was PBMCs, sampled in a trial of ipilimumab plus nivolumab as post-transplant consolidation. These receptors came from a male donor with diffuse large B-cell lymphoma.

This chain links TRBV27 with TRBJ1-4, with a weak D call TRBD1 (6 bases). V gave up 8 bases and J gave up 1 base, with 11 bases separating them. Germline CDR1 is MNHEY and CDR2 is SMNVEV (reference sequence). CDR3 length equals 14 residues. CDR3 amino acids: CASYPGETNEKLFF. In DNA, the CDR3 is TGTGCCAGCTATCCAGGGGAAACTAATGAAAAACTGTTTTTT.

This chain links TRBV7-2 with TRBJ2-5, with TRBD2 identical over 7 bases. Germline trimming cut 0 bases from V and 2 bases from J; bases unmatched to any gene: 3. The CDR3 loop spans 15 amino acids. Germline-derived CDR1 and CDR2 are SGHTA and FQGNSA. CDR3 sequence (DNA): TGTGCCAGCAGCTTAGCGACTAGCCTTCAAGAGACCCAGTACTTC. This translates into CASSLATSLQETQYF.

The chain links TRBV27 to TRBJ1-2; D is unclear. This CDR3 spans 14 amino acids. Deletions cut 7 bases from V and 4 bases from J, with 16 bases between. Germline V gene lookup returns CDR1 MNHEY and CDR2 SMNVEV (reference sequence). CDR3 region: CASTPRGRFYGYTF. In DNA, the CDR3 is TGTGCCAGCACCCCGCGCGGTCGCTTCTATGGCTACACCTTC.

J is TRBJ2-3 and V is TRBV5-4, with D tentatively TRBD1 or TRBD2 (5 bases each). The CDR3 has 14 amino acids. Germline V gene data show CDR1 as SGHNT and CDR2 as YYREEE (reference sequence). Trimming cost V 4 bases and J 8 bases, with 17 bases left between them. Here the CDR3 reads CASSPGRGIGTQYF. The CDR3 nucleotides read TGTGCCAGCAGCCCGGGGCGTGGGATCGGTACGCAGTATTTT.

The V gene is TRBV6-1, the J gene TRBJ2-1; 7 bases align to TRBD2. Germline assignment: CDR1 MNHNS and CDR2 SASEGT. The V segment lost 4 bases and the J segment 0 bases; nucleotides outside the gene matches: 6. The CDR3 has 16 amino acids. The CDR3 loop reads CASSGRGMSSYNEQFF. In DNA, the CDR3 is TGTGCCAGCAGTGGGCGGGGGATGAGCTCCTACAATGAGCAGTTCTTC.

The chain recombines TRBV7-2 with TRBJ1-1; 7 bases fit TRBD1. The CDR3 is 14 amino acids. Per germline, CDR1 SGHTA and CDR2 FQGNSA. With V trimmed by 2 bases and J by 6 bases, 6 bases remained unmatched. The CDR3 coding sequence is TGTGCCAGCAGCTTACCTACAGGGGTTTCTGAAGCTTTCTTT. Translating gives CASSLPTGVSEAFF.

V and J are TRBV27 and TRBJ1-1, with D tentatively TRBD1 (5 bases). This CDR3 has 12 residues. The V gene lost 5 bases and the J gene lost 1 base, with 5 bases spanning the gap. Germline V CDR1 and CDR2: MNHEY, SMNVEV (reference sequence). In nucleotides, the CDR3 is TGTGCCAGCAGTAGGGGGAACACTGAAGCTTTCTTT. It yields the protein CASSRGNTEAFF.

V and J are TRBV11-2 and TRBJ1-1, with D uncertain. CDR3 length: 14 residues. The germline gives CDR1 SGHAT, CDR2 FQNNGV. V was clipped by 5 bases and J by 0 bases, with 10 bases between them. As DNA, the CDR3 is TGTGCCAGCAGCCCGGTCGGGGTGAACACTGAAGCTTTCTTT. Its protein is CASSPVGVNTEAFF.

This clone is classed as medium-sized (0.01 to 0.1%). This chain joins TRBV9 and TRBJ2-7; 10 bases align to TRBD2. V was pared by 4 bases and J by 3 bases, with 10 bases of the junction left unmatched. Germline CDR1 SGDLS, CDR2 YYNGEE. The CDR3 covers 16 residues. CDR3 DNA sequence: TGTGCCAGCAGCCCCCGAACCGGGACTAGCGTCTACGAGCAGTACTTC. Protein sequence: CASSPRTGTSVYEQYF. Together with reference TRBV9 and TRBJ2-7, the CDR3 gives the full variable domain: DSGVTQTPKHLITATGQRVTLRCSPRSGDLSVYWYQQSLDQGLQFLIQYYNGEERAKGNILERFSAQQFPDLHSELNLSSLELGDSALYFCASSPRTGTSVYEQYFGPGTRLTVT.

The chain combines TRBV27 with TRBJ1-5, with 7 bases lining up with TRBD1. This CDR3 has 15 amino acids. The germline V gene encodes CDR1 MNHEY and CDR2 SMNVEV (reference sequence). V shed 2 bases and J 2 bases; nucleotides not matched to a gene: 3. CDR3 DNA sequence: TGTGCCAGCAGTTTACACAGGGGAGGCAATCAGCCCCAGCATTTT. It encodes CASSLHRGGNQPQHF.

A single count supports this clone. CDR3 residues: CASSSPTLSSYEQYF. The CDR3 DNA is TGTGCCAGCAGTTCCCCGACACTTAGCTCCTACGAGCAGTACTTC. The gene calls are TRBV6-6 and TRBJ2-7; D unresolved. V lost 4 bases and J lost 0, with 13 bases in between. There are 15 residues in the CDR3. Germline V gene data show CDR1 as MNHNY and CDR2 as SVGAGI (reference sequence).